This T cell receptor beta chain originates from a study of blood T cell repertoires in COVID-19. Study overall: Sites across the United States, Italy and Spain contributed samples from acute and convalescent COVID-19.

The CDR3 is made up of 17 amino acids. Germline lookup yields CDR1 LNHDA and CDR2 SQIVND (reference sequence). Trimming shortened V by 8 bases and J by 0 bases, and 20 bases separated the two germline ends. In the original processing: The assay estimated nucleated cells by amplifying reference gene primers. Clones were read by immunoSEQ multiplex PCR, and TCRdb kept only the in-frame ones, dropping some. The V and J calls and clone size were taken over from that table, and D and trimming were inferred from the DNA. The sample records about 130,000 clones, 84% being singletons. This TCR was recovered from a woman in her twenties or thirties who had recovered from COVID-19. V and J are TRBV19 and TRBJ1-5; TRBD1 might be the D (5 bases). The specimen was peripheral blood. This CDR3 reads CASFPTGDAYSNQPQHF. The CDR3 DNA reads TGTGCCAGTTTTCCTACGGGGGATGCCTATAGCAATCAGCCCCAGCATTTT.